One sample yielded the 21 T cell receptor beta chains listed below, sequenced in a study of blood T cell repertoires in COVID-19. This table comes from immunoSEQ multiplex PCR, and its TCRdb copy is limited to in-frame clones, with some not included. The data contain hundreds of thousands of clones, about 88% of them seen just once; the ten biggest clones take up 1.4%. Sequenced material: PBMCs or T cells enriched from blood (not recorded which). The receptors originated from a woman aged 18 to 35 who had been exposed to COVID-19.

CDR3 protein: CASSLAGGRGSSGNTIYF. Written as DNA, the CDR3 is TGTGCCAGCAGCTTAGCGGGCGGGAGGGGATCCTCTGGAAACACCATATATTTT. The chain combines TRBV7-2 with TRBJ1-3; TRBD1 is a possible D gene (5 bases). Germline CDR1 reads SGHTA; CDR2 reads FQGNSA. The CDR3 has 18 residues. The V end lost 0 bases, the J end lost 0 bases, and 15 bases lay between the germline ends.

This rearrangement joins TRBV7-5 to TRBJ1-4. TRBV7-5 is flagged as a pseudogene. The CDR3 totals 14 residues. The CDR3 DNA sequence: TGTGCCAGAAGCTTAGGGGGAGTAGGCGAAAAACTGTTTTTT. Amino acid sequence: CARSLGGVGEKLFF.

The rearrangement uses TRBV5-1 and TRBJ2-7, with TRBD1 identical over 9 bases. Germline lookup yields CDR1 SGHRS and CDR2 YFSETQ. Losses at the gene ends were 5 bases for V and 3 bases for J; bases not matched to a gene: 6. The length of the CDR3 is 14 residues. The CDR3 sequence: CASRAGTGSYEQYF. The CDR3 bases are TGCGCCAGCAGGGCCGGGACAGGGAGCTACGAGCAGTACTTC.

The CDR3 DNA reads TGTGCCAGCATCCGGACAGGAGGGATGGCAGATACGCAGTATTTT. Translating gives CASIRTGGMADTQYF. The V call is TRBV7-9, the J call TRBJ2-3; D is possibly TRBD1 (7 bases). The CDR3 sequence is 15 residues long. From germline, CDR1 is SEHNR and CDR2 FQNEAQ (reference sequence). V lost 7 bases and J 4 bases, leaving 18 bases between the germline ends.

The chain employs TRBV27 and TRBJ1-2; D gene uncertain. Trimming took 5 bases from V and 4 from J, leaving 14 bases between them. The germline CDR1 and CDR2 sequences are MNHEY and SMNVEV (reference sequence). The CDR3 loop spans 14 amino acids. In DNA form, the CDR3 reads TGTGCCAGCAGTGTAGATCCGTACAGCTATGGCTACACCTTC. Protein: CASSVDPYSYGYTF.

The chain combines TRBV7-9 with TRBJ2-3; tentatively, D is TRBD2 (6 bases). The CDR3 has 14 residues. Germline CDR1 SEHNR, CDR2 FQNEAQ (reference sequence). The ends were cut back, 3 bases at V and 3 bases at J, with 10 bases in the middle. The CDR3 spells CASSFGGTTDTQYF. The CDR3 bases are TGTGCCAGCAGCTTTGGCGGGACGACAGATACGCAGTATTTT.

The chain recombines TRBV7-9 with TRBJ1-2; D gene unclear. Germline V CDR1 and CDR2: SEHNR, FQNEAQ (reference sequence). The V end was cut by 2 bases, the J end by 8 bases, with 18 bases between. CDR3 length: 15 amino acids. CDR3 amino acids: CASSLTFETRGGYTF. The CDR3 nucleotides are TGTGCCAGCAGCTTAACGTTCGAGACTCGCGGGGGCTACACCTTC. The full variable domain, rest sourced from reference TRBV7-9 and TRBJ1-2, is DTGVSQNPRHKITKRGQNVTFRCDPISEHNRLYWYRQTLGQGPEFLTYFQNEAQLEKSRLLSDRFSAERPKGSFSTLEIQRTEQGDSAMYLCASSLTFETRGGYTFGSGTRLTVV.

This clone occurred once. The CDR3: CASSVGLSSYNEQFF. The CDR3 nucleotides read TGTGCCAGTAGTGTCGGACTGAGCTCCTACAATGAGCAGTTCTTC. J is TRBJ2-1 and V is TRBV19, with TRBD2 as a possible D gene (5 bases). This CDR3 comprises 15 residues. V was cut by 5 bases and J by 0 bases, with 11 bases left in between. CDR1 and CDR2 (germline): LNHDA, SQIVND (reference sequence).

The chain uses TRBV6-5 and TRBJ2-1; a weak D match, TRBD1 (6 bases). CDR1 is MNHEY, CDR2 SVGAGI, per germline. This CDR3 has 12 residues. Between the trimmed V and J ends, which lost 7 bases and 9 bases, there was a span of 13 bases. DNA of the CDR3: TGTGCCAGCACCTTAACAGGGAGTGAGCAGTTCTTC. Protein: CASTLTGSEQFF.

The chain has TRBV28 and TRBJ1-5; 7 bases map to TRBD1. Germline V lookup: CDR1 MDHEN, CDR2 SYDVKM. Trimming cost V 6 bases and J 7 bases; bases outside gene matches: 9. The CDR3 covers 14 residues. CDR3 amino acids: CASSNRGYGQPQHF. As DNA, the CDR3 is TGTGCCAGCAGCAACAGGGGTTATGGGCAGCCCCAGCATTTT.

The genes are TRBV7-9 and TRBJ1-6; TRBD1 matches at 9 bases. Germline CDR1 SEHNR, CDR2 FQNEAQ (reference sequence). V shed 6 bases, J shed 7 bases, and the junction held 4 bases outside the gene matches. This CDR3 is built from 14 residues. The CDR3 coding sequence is TGTGCCAGCAGGCCGGACAGGGGAAATTCACCCCTCCACTTT. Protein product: CASRPDRGNSPLHF.

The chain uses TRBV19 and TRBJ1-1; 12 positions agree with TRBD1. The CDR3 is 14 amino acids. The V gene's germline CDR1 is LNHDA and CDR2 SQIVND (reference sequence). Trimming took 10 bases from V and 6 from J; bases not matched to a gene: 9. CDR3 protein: CATLGTGGRPEAFF. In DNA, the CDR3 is TGTGCCACTCTTGGGACAGGGGGCCGGCCTGAAGCTTTCTTT.

The CDR3 sequence is CASRQAPGVAGELFF. The CDR3 region has the DNA TGTGCCAGCAGACAGGCCCCGGGGGTTGCCGGGGAGCTGTTTTTT. The J gene is TRBJ2-2, the V gene TRBV7-7; tentatively, D is TRBD2 (6 bases). This CDR3 comprises 15 residues. V dropped 6 bases and J dropped 6 bases, with 17 bases sitting between them. CDR1 is SSHAT and CDR2 is FNYEAQ in the germline V gene (reference sequence).

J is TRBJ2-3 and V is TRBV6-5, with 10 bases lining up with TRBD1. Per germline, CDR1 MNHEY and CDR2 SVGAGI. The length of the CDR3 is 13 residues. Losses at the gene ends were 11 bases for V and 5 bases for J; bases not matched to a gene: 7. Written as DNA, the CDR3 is TGTGCCCTGGGACAGGGGTCCTTAGATACGCAGTATTTT. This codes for CALGQGSLDTQYF.

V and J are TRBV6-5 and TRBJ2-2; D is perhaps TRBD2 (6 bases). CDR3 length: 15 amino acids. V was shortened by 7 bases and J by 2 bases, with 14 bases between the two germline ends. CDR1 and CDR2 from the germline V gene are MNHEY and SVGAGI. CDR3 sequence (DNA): TGTGCCAGCACTGTAGTGGGACTTAACACCGGGGAGCTGTTTTTT. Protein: CASTVVGLNTGELFF.

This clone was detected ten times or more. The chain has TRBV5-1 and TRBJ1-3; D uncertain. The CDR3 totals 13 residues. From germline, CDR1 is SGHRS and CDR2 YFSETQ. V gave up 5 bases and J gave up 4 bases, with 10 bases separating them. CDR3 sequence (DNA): TGCGCCAGCAGTACAGAAACCGGAAACACCATATATTTT. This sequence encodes CASSTETGNTIYF.

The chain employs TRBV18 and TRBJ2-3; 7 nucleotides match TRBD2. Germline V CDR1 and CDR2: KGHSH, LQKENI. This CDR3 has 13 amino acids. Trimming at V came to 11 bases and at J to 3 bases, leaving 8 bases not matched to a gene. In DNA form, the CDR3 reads TGTGCCGGCATCGGGGGGATTACAGATACGCAGTATTTT. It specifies CAGIGGITDTQYF.

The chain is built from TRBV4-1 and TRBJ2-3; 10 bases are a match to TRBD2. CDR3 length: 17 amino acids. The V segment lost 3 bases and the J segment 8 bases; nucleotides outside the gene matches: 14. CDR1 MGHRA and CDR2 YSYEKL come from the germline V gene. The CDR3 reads CASSQTGLADSFGTQYF. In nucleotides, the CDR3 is TGCGCCAGCAGCCAGACTGGACTAGCGGACTCTTTTGGTACGCAGTATTTT.

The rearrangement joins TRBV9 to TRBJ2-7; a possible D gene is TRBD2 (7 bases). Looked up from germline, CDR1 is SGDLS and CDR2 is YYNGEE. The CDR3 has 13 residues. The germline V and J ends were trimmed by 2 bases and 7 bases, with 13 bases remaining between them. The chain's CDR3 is CASSVPGGGEQYF. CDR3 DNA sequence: TGTGCCAGCAGCGTTCCGGGGGGCGGGGAGCAGTACTTC. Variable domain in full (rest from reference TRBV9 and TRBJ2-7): DSGVTQTPKHLITATGQRVTLRCSPRSGDLSVYWYQQSLDQGLQFLIQYYNGEERAKGNILERFSAQQFPDLHSELNLSSLELGDSALYFCASSVPGGGEQYFGPGTRLTVT.

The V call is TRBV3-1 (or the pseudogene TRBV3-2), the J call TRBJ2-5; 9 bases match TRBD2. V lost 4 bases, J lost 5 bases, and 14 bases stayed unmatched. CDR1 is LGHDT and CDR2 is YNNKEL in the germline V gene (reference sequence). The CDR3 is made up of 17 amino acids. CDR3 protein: CASSLGLASQGKETQYF. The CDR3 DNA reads TGTGCCAGCAGCCTTGGACTAGCGTCACAAGGGAAGGAGACCCAGTACTTC.

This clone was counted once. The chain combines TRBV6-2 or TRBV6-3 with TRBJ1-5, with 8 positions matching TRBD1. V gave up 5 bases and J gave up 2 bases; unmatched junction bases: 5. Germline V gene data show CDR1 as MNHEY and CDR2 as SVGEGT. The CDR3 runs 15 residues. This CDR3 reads CASSAGTGRNQPQHF. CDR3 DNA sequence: TGTGCCAGCAGTGCCGGGACAGGTCGCAATCAGCCCCAGCATTTT.